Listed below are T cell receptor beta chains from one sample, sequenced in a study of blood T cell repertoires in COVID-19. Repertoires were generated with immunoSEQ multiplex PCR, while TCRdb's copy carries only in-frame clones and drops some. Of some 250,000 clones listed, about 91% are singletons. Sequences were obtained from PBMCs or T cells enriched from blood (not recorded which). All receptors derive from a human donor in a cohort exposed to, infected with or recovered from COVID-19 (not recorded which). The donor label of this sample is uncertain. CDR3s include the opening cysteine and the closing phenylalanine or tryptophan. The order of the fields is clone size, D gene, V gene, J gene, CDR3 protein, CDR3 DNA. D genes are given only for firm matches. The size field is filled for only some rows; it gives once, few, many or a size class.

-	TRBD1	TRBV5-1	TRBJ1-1	CASRQGAVTTEAFF	TGCGCCAGCAGACAGGGGGCCGTGACCACTGAAGCTTTCTTT
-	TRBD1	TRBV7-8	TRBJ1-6	CASSLSVGQGYSPLHF	TGTGCCAGCAGCTTATCGGTGGGACAGGGGTATTCACCCCTCCACTTT
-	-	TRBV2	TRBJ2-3	CASINWADLSDTQYF	TGTGCCAGCATCAACTGGGCTGACCTCTCAGATACGCAGTATTTT
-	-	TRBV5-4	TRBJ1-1	CASGRGAGEGSTEAFF	TGTGCCAGCGGTCGTGGGGCAGGGGAGGGGAGCACTGAAGCTTTCTTT
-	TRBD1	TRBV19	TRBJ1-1	CASSMGTGGNTEAFF	TGTGCCAGTAGTATGGGGACAGGGGGTAACACTGAAGCTTTCTTT
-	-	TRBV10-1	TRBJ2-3	CATFSSTNTDTQYF	TGCGCCACGTTTAGCTCGACTAACACAGATACGCAGTATTTT
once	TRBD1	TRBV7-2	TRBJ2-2	CASRGQGGFTGELFF	TGTGCCAGCAGGGGACAGGGAGGATTTACCGGGGAGCTGTTTTTT
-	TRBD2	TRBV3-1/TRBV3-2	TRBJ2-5	CASDLTGGEETQYF	TGTGCCAGCGACTTAACGGGGGGGGAAGAGACCCAGTACTTC
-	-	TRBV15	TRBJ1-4	CATSRELEKLFF	TGTGCCACCAGCAGAGAACTCGAAAAACTGTTTTTT
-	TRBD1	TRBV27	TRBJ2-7	CASSLGTDYEQYF	TGTGCCAGCAGTTTGGGGACAGACTACGAGCAGTACTTC
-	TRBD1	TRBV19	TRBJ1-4	CASSPSGGQGDEKLFF	TGTGCCAGTAGTCCTTCGGGGGGACAGGGGGACGAAAAACTGTTTTTT
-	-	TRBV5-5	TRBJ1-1	CASSLGQTNTEAFF	TGTGCCAGCAGCTTGGGACAGACGAACACTGAAGCTTTCTTT
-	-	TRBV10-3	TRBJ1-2	CAISRQVGGYTF	TGTGCCATCAGCCGACAGGTCGGTGGCTACACCTTC
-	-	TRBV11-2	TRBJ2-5	CASSRHTYQETQYF	TGTGCCAGCAGCCGACACACCTACCAAGAGACCCAGTACTTC
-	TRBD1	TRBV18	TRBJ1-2	CASSPGTGDYGYTF	TGTGCCAGCTCACCAGGGACAGGGGACTATGGCTACACCTTC
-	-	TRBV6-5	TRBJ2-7	CASSYGGGATYEQYF	TGTGCCAGCAGTTATGGGGGAGGAGCAACCTACGAGCAGTACTTC
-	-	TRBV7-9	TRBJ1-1	CASSLSVRGTEAFF	TGTGCCAGCAGCTTATCAGTACGGGGGACTGAAGCTTTCTTT
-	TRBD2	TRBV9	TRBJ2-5	CASSELGLAVRETQYF	TGTGCCAGCAGTGAACTCGGACTAGCGGTGAGAGAGACCCAGTACTTC
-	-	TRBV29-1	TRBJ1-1	CSVEVAASNTEAFF	TGCAGCGTTGAAGTAGCGGCTTCGAACACTGAAGCTTTCTTT
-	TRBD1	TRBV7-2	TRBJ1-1	CASSIQGGTEAFF	TGTGCCAGCAGCATCCAGGGGGGAACTGAAGCTTTCTTT